What follows are 25 T cell receptor beta chains derived from one specimen sequenced in a study of T cell therapy after organ transplantation. Libraries were prepared by immunoSEQ multiplex PCR; TCRdb keeps only in-frame clonotypes and omits some of them. This sample has 15,000 or so clones, with over 75% found just once. These receptors have no known antigen. Time point given: 20-29 weeks after completion of therapy. Specimen: CD8+ T cells from blood, collected after autologous CMV-specific T cell therapy. The receptor source for this set is a human patient who had received a solid organ transplant and had CMV disease. Some T cells may trace back to the graft donor.

The chain is built from TRBV5-4 and TRBJ2-1, with 7 bases identical to TRBD1. J was trimmed by 0 bases and V by 6 bases; bases with no gene match: 9. The germline V gene encodes CDR1 SGHNT and CDR2 YYREEE (reference sequence). This CDR3 spans 16 amino acids. The CDR3 coding sequence is TGTGCCAGCACCGGGTCGACAGGGAGCTCCTACAATGAGCAGTTCTTC. Protein: CASTGSTGSSYNEQFF. The full variable domain, completed using reference TRBV5-4 and TRBJ2-1, is ETGVTQSPTHLIKTRGQQVTLRCSSQSGHNTVSWYQQALGQGPQFIFQYYREEENGRGNFPPRFSGLQFPNYSSELNVNALELDDSALYLCASTGSTGSSYNEQFFGPGTRLTVL.

This clone came up a few times. J is TRBJ1-2 and V is TRBV6-5, with TRBD1 matching over 8 bases. CDR1 and CDR2 (germline): MNHEY, SVGAGI. The V gene end was trimmed by 6 bases and the J gene end by 3 bases; junction bases not matched to a gene: 6. CDR3 length: 14 residues. In DNA form, the CDR3 reads TGTGCCAGCAGCCAGGGGGCGGACTACTATGGCTACACCTTC. This sequence encodes CASSQGADYYGYTF.

DNA for the CDR3: TGCGCCAGCAGCCAAGCAAATGCCGGGGGGCTTTACGAGCAGTACTTC. Its protein is CASSQANAGGLYEQYF. The chain employs TRBV4-3 and TRBJ2-7; possibly TRBD2 for D (7 bases). V was pared by 1 base and J by 4 bases, with 17 bases between. Per germline, CDR1 LGHNA and CDR2 YSLEER. This CDR3 contains 16 residues.

Judged by abundance, this clone is medium-sized. The V call is TRBV7-9, the J call TRBJ2-5; D not certain. The germline V gene encodes CDR1 SEHNR and CDR2 FQNEAQ (reference sequence). Trimming removed 3 bases at V and 1 base at J, with 12 bases between. This CDR3 is 15 amino acids long. CDR3 protein: CASSFGPTPQETQYF. The CDR3 DNA follows: TGTGCCAGCAGCTTTGGCCCGACACCCCAAGAGACCCAGTACTTC.

This clone was seen a few times. The genes are TRBV5-1 and TRBJ1-2; D is uncertain. Trimming took 7 bases from V and 4 from J, leaving 8 bases between them. Germline loops: CDR1 SGHRS, CDR2 YFSETQ. The CDR3 spans 11 residues. The CDR3 DNA is TGCGCCAGCCGTGGGAGCTATGGCTACACCTTC. Translating gives CASRGSYGYTF.

This chain uses TRBV5-8 with TRBJ1-1; no clear D. Germline V lookup: CDR1 SGHTS, CDR2 YDEGEE. This CDR3 contains 15 residues. Trimming shortened V by 4 bases and J by 4 bases, and 17 bases separated the two germline ends. The CDR3 region is CASSARGGPPTEAFF. The CDR3 DNA reads TGTGCCAGCAGCGCTCGGGGTGGCCCCCCCACTGAAGCTTTCTTT.

The chain uses TRBV6-1 and TRBJ1-2, with 9 bases fitting TRBD1. This CDR3 is 15 amino acids long. The V and J ends lost 1 base and 7 bases, in that order; junction bases with no gene match: 7. CDR1 and CDR2 from the germline V gene are MNHNS and SASEGT. CDR3 bases: TGTGCCAGCAGTGAAGATGAACAGGGGGCCTTTGGCTACACCTTC. As protein: CASSEDEQGAFGYTF.

V usage is TRBV4-2 and J usage is TRBJ1-1; 7 nucleotides line up with TRBD1. This CDR3 contains 14 residues. J was trimmed by 1 base and V by 5 bases; bases with no gene match: 4. Germline-derived CDR1 and CDR2 are LGHNA and YNFKEQ. The CDR3 loop is CASSFRQGNTEAFF. The CDR3, as DNA: TGTGCCAGCAGCTTCCGACAGGGGAACACTGAAGCTTTCTTT.

J is TRBJ2-3 and V is TRBV27; 9 bases align to TRBD2. This CDR3 has 19 residues. V lost 6 bases and J lost 2; bases outside the gene matches: 18. The germline gives CDR1 MNHEY, CDR2 SMNVEV (reference sequence). CDR3 loop: CASSLGRRGLARYTDTQYF. In DNA form, the CDR3 reads TGTGCCAGCAGCTTAGGCCGCAGAGGACTAGCGAGGTACACAGATACGCAGTATTTT.

This chain links TRBV11-2 with TRBJ1-5; D remains unclear. Looked up from germline, CDR1 is SGHAT and CDR2 is FQNNGV. The V and J ends lost 6 bases and 4 bases respectively, with 13 bases between them. The CDR3 is 14 amino acids. CDR3: CASSLGLDNQPQHF. CDR3 bases: TGTGCCAGCAGTCTCGGGCTGGATAATCAGCCCCAGCATTTT.

This clone is medium-sized (0.01 to 0.1%) within its sample. V and J are TRBV9 and TRBJ1-2, with D uncertain. CDR1 and CDR2 (germline): SGDLS, YYNGEE. The CDR3 totals 16 residues. Trimming removed 3 bases at V and 0 bases at J, with 15 bases between. DNA for the CDR3: TGTGCCAGCAGCGAAGTACTGTCCCCCGCTAACTATGGCTACACCTTC. It is translated as CASSEVLSPANYGYTF.

This clone was seen only a few times. This rearrangement joins TRBV6-5 to TRBJ1-2, with unresolved D. The V end was cut by 0 bases, the J end by 2 bases, with 4 bases between. The CDR3 extends over 13 amino acids. Germline loops: CDR1 MNHEY, CDR2 SVGAGI. Here the CDR3 reads CASSYSPNYGYTF. As DNA, the CDR3 is TGTGCCAGCAGTTACTCCCCCAACTATGGCTACACCTTC.

The chain carries TRBV4-3 and TRBJ2-4; D gene unclear. The CDR3 sequence is 16 residues long. In germline, CDR1 is LGHNA, CDR2 YSLEER. The V end was cut by 0 bases, the J end by 0 bases, with 9 bases between. CDR3 nucleotide sequence: TGCGCCAGCAGCCAAGATCCCATCGGAGCCAAAAACATTCAGTACTTC. It translates to CASSQDPIGAKNIQYF.

This clone came up a few times. Other DNA sequences in this specimen translate into the identical CDR3. This rearrangement joins TRBV6-5 to TRBJ1-1; no clear D. Germline V gives CDR1 MNHEY, CDR2 SVGAGI. The V end lost 4 bases, the J end lost 2 bases, and 8 bases lay between the germline ends. The CDR3 loop spans 13 amino acids. CDR3: CASSWGANTEAFF. DNA for the CDR3: TGTGCCAGCAGTTGGGGTGCCAACACTGAAGCTTTCTTT.

This clone was seen only a few times. The chain couples TRBV6-4 to TRBJ2-2; tentative D call: TRBD2 (6 bases). Germline-derived CDR1 and CDR2 are MRHNA and SNTAGT. Deletions cut 0 bases from V and 4 bases from J, with 9 bases between. The CDR3 has 15 amino acids. The CDR3 spells CASSDSGGFTGELFF. CDR3 nucleotide sequence: TGTGCCAGCAGTGACTCCGGGGGATTCACCGGGGAGCTGTTTTTT.

The gene calls are TRBV19 and TRBJ2-2; D not certain. Germline assignment: CDR1 LNHDA and CDR2 SQIVND (reference sequence). V was cut by 2 bases and J by 1 base, with 14 bases left in between. The CDR3 length is 17 residues. DNA for the CDR3: TGTGCCAGTAGTATATTTGGGCAGCTCGTGAACACCGGGGAGCTGTTTTTT. Its protein is CASSIFGQLVNTGELFF.

This chain connects TRBV9 to TRBJ2-2; D is perhaps TRBD1 (5 bases). Looked up from germline, CDR1 is SGDLS and CDR2 is YYNGEE. The CDR3 covers 15 residues. V was shortened by 3 bases and J by 0 bases, with 9 bases between the two germline ends. The CDR3 loop reads CASSETASNTGELFF. The CDR3 coding sequence is TGTGCCAGCAGCGAGACAGCTTCGAACACCGGGGAGCTGTTTTTT.

Remarks on this clone: Since a much larger clone is just one base distant, this may be a read error. Additional DNA sequences in this sample encode the identical CDR3. The V gene is TRBV19, the J gene TRBJ1-5; D ambiguous. The CDR3 contains 15 residues. Germline-derived CDR1 and CDR2 are LNHDA and SQIVND (reference sequence). Trimming removed 1 base at V and 2 bases at J, with 9 bases between. CDR3 in amino acids: CASSIGRRGNQPQHF. As DNA, the CDR3 is TGTGCCAGTAGTATAGGCCGGAGGGGCAATCAGCCCCAGCATTTT.

J is TRBJ2-7 and V is TRBV25-1; no clear D gene. Between the trimmed V and J ends, which lost 6 bases and 4 bases, there was a span of 19 bases. The CDR3 extends over 15 amino acids. The V gene's germline CDR1 is MGHDK and CDR2 SYGVNS. The CDR3 DNA reads TGTGCCAGCAGCTTGGGCCTTACCCCATCTTACGAGCAGTACTTC. Translating it yields CASSLGLTPSYEQYF.

This clone was seen just once. J is TRBJ1-5 and V is TRBV6-1, with D maybe TRBD1 (5 bases). V lost 8 bases to trimming and J lost 2 bases, with 10 bases between them. The CDR3 spans 13 residues. The V gene's germline CDR1 is MNHNS and CDR2 SASEGT. As DNA, the CDR3 is TGTGCCAGCTCGGGGCGTGGCAATCAGCCCCAGCATTTT. Translated, it gives CASSGRGNQPQHF.

The chain recombines TRBV4-1 with TRBJ2-7; D ambiguous. Trimming shortened V by 0 bases and J by 3 bases, and 9 bases separated the two germline ends. CDR1 is MGHRA and CDR2 is YSYEKL in the germline V gene. There are 14 residues in the CDR3. The CDR3 bases are TGCGCCAGCAGCCAAGAGAGGATCCGCTACGAGCAGTACTTC. This encodes CASSQERIRYEQYF.

The chain has TRBV6-5 and TRBJ2-3, with 8 nucleotides matching TRBD1. Trimming cost V 5 bases and J 2 bases; bases outside gene matches: 3. This CDR3 has 14 residues. CDR1 and CDR2 from the germline V gene are MNHEY and SVGAGI. The CDR3, as DNA: TGTGCCAGCAGTGACAGGGGCCCCACAGATACGCAGTATTTT. It is translated as CASSDRGPTDTQYF.

This chain uses TRBV21-1 with TRBJ2-5. TRBV21-1 is a listed pseudogene. CDR3 size: 13 residues. Here the CDR3 DNA reads TGTGCCAGCAGCAGGAAGTGTCGGGAGACCCAGTACTTC. Its translation: CASSRKCRETQYF.

The chain joins TRBV2 to TRBJ2-5, with a weak D call TRBD2 (6 bases). Between the trimmed V and J ends, which lost 3 bases and 2 bases, there was a span of 13 bases. CDR3 size: 15 residues. Germline V CDR1 and CDR2: SNHLY, FYNNEI. The CDR3 spells CASSEGEALQETQYF. The CDR3 DNA follows: TGTGCCAGCAGTGAGGGGGAGGCCCTTCAAGAGACCCAGTACTTC.

V usage is TRBV10-3 and J usage is TRBJ1-1; TRBD1 matches 8 bases. This CDR3 has 15 amino acids. V shed 6 bases, J shed 1 base, and the junction held 7 bases outside the gene matches. The germline V gene has CDR1 ENHRY and CDR2 SYGVKD. CDR3 in DNA: TGTGCCATCAGAGAAGGACAGGGTGCGAACACTGAAGCTTTCTTT. It specifies CAIREGQGANTEAFF.